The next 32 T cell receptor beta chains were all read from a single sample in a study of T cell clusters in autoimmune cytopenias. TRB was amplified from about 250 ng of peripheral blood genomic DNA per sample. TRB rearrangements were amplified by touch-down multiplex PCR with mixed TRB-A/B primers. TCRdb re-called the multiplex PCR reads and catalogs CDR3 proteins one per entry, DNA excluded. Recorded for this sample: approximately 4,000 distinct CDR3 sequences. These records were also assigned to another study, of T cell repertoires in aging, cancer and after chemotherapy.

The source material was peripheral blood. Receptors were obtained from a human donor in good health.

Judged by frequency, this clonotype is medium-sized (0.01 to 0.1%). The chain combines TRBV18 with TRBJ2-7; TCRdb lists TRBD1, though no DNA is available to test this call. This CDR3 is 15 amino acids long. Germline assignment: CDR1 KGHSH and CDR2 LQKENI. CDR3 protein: CASSPTPQGFDEQYF.

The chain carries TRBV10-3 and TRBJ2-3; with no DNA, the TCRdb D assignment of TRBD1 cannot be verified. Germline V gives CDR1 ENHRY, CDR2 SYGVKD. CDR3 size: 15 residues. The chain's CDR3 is CAISEKGGYTDTQYF.

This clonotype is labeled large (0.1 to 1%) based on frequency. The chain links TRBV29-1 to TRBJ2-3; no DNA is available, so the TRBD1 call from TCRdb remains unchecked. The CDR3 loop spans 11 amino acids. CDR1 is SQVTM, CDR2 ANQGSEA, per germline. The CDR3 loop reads CSGQGANTQYF.

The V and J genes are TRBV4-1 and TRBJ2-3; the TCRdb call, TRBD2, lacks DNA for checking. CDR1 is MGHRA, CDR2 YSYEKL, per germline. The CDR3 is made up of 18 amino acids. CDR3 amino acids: CASSQDRGTSGHTDTQYF.

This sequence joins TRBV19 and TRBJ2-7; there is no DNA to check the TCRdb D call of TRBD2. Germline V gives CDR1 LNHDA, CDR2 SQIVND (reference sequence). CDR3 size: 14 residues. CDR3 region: CASSGLAGGYEQYF.

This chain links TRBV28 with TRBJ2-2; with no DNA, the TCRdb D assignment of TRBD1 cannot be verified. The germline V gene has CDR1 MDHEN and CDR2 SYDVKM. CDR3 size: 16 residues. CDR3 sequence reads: CASRIQGQSNTGELFF. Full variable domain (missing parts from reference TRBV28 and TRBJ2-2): DVKVTQSSRYLVKRTGEKVFLECVQDMDHENMFWYRQDPGLGLRLIYFSYDVKMKEKGDIPEGYSVSREKKERFSLILESASTNQTSMYLCASRIQGQSNTGELFFGEGSRLTVL.

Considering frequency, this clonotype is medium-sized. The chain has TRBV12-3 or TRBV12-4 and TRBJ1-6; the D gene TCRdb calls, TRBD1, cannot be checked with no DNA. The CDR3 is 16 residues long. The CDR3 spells CASSLGGDRGLSPLHF.

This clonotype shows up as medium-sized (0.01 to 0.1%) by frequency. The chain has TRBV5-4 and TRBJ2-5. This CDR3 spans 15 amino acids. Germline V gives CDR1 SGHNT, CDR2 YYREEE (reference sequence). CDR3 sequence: CASSLAPAPRETQYF.

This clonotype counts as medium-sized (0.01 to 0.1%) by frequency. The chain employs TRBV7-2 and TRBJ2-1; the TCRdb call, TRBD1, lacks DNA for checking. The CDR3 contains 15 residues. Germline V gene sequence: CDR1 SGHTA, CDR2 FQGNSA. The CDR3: CASSLSASRDNEQFF.

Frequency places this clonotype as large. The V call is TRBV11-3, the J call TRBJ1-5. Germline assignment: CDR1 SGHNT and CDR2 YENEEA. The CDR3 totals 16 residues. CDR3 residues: CASSRDGTRRPQPQHF.

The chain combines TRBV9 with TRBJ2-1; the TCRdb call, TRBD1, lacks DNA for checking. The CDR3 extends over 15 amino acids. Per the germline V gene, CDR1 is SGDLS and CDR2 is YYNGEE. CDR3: CASSVSGGRYNEQFF.

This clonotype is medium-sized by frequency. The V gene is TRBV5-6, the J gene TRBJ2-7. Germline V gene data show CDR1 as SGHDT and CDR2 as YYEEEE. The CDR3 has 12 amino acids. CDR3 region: CASSLEGYEQYF.

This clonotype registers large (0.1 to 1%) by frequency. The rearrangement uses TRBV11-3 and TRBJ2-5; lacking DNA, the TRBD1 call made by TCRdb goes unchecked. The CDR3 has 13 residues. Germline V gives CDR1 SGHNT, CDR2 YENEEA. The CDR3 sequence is CASSPGVQETQYF. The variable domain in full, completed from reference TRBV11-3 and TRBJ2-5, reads EAGVVQSPRYKIIEKKQPVAFWCNPISGHNTLYWYLQNLGQGPELLIRYENEEAVDDSQLPKDRFSAERLKGVDSTLKIQPAELGDSAVYLCASSPGVQETQYFGPGTRLLVL.

The CDR3 here is CSARQTPSGTDTQYF. The chain has TRBV20-1 and TRBJ2-3. Germline CDR1 DFQATT, CDR2 SNEGSKA (reference sequence). The CDR3 extends over 15 amino acids.

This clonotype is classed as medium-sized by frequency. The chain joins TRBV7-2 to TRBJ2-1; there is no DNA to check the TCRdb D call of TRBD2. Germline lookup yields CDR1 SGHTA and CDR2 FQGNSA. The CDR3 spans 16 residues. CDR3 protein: CASSAGIAGGINEQFF.

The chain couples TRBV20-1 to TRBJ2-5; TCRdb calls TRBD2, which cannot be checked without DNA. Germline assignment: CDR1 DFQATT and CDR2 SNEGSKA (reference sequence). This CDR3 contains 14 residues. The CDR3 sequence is CSARRPSGSETQYF.

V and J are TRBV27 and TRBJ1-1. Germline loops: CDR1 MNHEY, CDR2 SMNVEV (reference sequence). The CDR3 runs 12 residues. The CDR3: CASSLQVTEAFF.

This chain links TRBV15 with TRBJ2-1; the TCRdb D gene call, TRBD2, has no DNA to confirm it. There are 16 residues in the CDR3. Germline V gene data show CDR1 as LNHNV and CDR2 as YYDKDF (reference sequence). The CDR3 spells CATSRESGRAPNEQFF.

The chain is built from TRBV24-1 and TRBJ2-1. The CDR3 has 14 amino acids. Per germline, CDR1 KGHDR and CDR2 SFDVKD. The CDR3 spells CATSGGDSGNEQFF.

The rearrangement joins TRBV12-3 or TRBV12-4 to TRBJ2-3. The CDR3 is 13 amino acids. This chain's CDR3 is CASSLFRKFTQYF.

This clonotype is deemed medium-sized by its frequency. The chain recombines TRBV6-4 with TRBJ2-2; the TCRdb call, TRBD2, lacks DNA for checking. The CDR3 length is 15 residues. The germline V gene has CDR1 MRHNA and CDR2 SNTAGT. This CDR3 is CASSGTSGSTGELFF.

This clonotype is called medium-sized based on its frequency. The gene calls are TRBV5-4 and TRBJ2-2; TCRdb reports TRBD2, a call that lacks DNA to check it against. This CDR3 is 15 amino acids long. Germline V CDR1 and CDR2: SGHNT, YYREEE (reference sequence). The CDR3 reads CASSPGTSNTGELFF.

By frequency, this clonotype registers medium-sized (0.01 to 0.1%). CDR3 region: CASSTGRNPLGYTF. J is TRBJ1-2 and V is TRBV7-6; as DNA is missing, the TRBD1 call by TCRdb cannot be tested. The germline V gene encodes CDR1 SGHVS and CDR2 FNYEAQ. This CDR3 is built from 14 residues. Combining the CDR3 with reference TRBV7-6 and TRBJ1-2 gives the whole variable domain GAGVSQSPRYKVTKRGQDVALRCDPISGHVSLYWYRQALGQGPEFLTYFNYEAQQDKSGLPNDRFSAERPEGSISTLTIQRTEQRDSAMYRCASSTGRNPLGYTFGSGTRLTVV.

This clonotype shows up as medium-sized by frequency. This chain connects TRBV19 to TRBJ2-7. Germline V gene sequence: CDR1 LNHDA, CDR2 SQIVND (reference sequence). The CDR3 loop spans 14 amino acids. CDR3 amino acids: CASKSAVASYEQYF.

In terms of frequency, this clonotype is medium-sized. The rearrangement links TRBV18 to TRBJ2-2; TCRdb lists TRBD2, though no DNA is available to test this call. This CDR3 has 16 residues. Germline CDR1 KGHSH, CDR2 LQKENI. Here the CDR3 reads CASSPLREVYIGELFF.

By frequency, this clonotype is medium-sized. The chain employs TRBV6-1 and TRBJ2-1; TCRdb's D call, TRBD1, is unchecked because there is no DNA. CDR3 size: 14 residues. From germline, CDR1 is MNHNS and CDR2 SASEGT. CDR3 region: CASLDRDPYNEQFF.

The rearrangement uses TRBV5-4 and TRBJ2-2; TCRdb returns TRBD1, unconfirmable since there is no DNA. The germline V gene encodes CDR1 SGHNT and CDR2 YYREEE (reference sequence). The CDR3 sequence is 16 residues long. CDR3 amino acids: CASSLLGGENTGELFF.

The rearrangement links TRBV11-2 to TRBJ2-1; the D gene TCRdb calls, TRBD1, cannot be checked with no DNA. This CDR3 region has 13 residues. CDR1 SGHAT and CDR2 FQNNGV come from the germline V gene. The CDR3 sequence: CASTPWDYNEQFF.

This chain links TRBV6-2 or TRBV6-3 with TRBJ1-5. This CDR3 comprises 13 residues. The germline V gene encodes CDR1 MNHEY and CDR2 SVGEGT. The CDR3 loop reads CASSQDSYQPQHF.

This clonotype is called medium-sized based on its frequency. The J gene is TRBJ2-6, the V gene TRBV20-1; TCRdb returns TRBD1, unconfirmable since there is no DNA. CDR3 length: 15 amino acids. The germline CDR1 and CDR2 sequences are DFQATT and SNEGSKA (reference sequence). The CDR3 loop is CSARDLGLGANVLTF.

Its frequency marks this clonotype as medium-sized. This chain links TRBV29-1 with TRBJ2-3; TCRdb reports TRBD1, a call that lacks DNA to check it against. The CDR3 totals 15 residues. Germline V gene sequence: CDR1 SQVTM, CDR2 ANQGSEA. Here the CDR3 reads CSVDRGQGFADTQYF.

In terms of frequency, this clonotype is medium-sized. This CDR3 is CASSPPGQGGEKLFF. This chain uses TRBV18 with TRBJ1-4; no DNA is available, so the TRBD1 call from TCRdb remains unchecked. CDR3 length: 15 amino acids. Germline V lookup: CDR1 KGHSH, CDR2 LQKENI.